This T cell receptor beta chain was documented in a study of cytomegalovirus exposure and HLA in healthy donors. Study as a whole: T cells numbering about 180 million yielded fewer than 140 million unique TCR beta sequences in an earlier analysis. Study-level points and caveats: An ancestry cluster, one associated with Asian ancestry, reportedly showed fewer N-insertions than the approximately 670-donor mean in a later analysis.

Amplification used 60 Vbeta primers and 13 Jbeta primers. Libraries were prepared by immunoSEQ multiplex PCR; TCRdb keeps only in-frame clonotypes and omits some of them. The sample shows roughly 180,000 clones, about four fifths of them seen only once. A few counts support this clone. The antigen remains unidentified. The germline V and J ends were trimmed by 1 base and 2 bases, with 10 bases remaining between them. The CDR3 runs to 14 residues. The V gene's germline CDR1 is SGDLS and CDR2 YYNGEE. The J gene is TRBJ2-7, the V gene TRBV9, with D unclear. The sequence derives from a female donor in good health and CMV-seronegative. The sample comprised PBMCs. Written as DNA, the CDR3 is TGTGCCAGCAGCGTAAGGAGCATTCCCTACGAGCAGTACTTC. Amino acids: CASSVRSIPYEQYF.